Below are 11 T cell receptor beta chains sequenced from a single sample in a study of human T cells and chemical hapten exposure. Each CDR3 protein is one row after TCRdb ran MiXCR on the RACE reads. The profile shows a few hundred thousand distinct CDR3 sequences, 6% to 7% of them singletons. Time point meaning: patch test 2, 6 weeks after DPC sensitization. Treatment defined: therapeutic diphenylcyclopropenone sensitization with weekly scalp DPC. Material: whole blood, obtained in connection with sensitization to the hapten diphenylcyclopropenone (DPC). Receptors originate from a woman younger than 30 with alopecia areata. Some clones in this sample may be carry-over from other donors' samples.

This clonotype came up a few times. This chain's CDR3 is CASSFETASSYEQYF. The CDR3, as DNA: TGTGCCAGCAGCTTCGAGACAGCGAGCTCCTACGAGCAGTACTTC. This chain connects TRBV6-6 to TRBJ2-7, with D possibly being TRBD1 (5 bases). The germline V and J ends were trimmed by 6 bases and 0 bases, with 15 bases remaining between them. There are 15 residues in the CDR3. Germline V gene sequence: CDR1 MNHNY, CDR2 SVGAGI (reference sequence).

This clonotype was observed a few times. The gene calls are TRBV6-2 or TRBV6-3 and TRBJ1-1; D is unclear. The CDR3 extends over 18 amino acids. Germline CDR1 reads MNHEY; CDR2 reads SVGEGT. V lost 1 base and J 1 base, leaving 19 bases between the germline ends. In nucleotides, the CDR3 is TGTGCCAGCAGTTACTACCCCCTAGGATCGGGGAGGAACACTGAAGCTTTCTTT. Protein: CASSYYPLGSGRNTEAFF.

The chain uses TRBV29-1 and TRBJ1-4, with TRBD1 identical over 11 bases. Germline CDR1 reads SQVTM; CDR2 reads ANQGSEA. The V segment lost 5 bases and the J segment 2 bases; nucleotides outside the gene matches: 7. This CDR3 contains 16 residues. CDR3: CSVTGTGGSTNEKLFF. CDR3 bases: TGCAGCGTTACCGGGACAGGGGGTTCGACTAATGAAAAACTGTTTTTT.

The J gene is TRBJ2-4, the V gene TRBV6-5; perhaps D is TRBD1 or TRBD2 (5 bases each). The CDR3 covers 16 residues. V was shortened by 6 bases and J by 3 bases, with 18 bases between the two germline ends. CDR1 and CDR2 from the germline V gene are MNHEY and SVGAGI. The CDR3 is CASRLGVQYGKNIQYF. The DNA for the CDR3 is TGTGCCAGCAGACTAGGGGTCCAGTACGGCAAAAACATTCAGTACTTC.

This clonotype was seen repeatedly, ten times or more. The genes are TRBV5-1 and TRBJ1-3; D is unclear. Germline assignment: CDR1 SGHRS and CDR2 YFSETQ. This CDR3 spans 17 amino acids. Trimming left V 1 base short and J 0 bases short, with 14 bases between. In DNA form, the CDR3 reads TGCGCCAGCAGCTTGAATGCGCCTTCGCTCTCTGGAAACACCATATATTTT. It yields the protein CASSLNAPSLSGNTIYF.

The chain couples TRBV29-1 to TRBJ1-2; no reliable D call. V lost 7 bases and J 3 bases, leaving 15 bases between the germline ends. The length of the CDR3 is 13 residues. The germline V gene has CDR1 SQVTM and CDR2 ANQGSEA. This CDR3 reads CSALGGHDYGYTF. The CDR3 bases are TGCAGCGCGTTAGGAGGGCACGACTATGGCTACACCTTC.

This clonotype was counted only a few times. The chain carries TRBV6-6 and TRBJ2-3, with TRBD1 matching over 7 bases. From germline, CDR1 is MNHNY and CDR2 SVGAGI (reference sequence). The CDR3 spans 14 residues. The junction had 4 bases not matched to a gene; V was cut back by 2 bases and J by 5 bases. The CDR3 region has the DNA TGTGCCAGCAGTTACGAGGGGGCCAGAGATACGCAGTATTTT. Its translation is CASSYEGARDTQYF.

The CDR3 reads CSAISSGGDYNEQFF. The CDR3, as DNA: TGCAGTGCCATCTCTAGCGGGGGGGACTACAATGAGCAGTTCTTC. This chain uses TRBV20-1 with TRBJ2-1, with 12 bases identical to TRBD2. The CDR3 runs 15 residues. In germline, CDR1 is DFQATT, CDR2 SNEGSKA (reference sequence). V was clipped by 6 bases and J by 3 bases; unmatched bases: 6.

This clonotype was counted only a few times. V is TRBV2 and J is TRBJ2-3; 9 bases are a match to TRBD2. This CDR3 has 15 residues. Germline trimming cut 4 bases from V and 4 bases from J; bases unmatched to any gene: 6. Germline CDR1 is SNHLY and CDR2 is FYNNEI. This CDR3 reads CASSAPGGRADTQYF. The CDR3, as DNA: TGTGCCAGCAGTGCCCCAGGCGGGAGGGCAGATACGCAGTATTTT.

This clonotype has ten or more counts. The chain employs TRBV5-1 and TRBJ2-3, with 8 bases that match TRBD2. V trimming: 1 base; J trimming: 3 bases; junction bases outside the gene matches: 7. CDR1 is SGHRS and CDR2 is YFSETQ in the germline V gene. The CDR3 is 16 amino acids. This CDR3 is CASSLLAGGTTDTQYF. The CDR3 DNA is TGCGCCAGCAGCTTGCTAGCGGGCGGGACTACAGATACGCAGTATTTT.

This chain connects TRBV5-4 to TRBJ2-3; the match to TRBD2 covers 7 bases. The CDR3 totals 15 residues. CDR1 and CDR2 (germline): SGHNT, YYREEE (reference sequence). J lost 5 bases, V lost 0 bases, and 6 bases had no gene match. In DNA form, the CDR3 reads TGTGCCAGCAGCTTGGATAGCGGGTCCGGAGATACGCAGTATTTT. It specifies CASSLDSGSGDTQYF.